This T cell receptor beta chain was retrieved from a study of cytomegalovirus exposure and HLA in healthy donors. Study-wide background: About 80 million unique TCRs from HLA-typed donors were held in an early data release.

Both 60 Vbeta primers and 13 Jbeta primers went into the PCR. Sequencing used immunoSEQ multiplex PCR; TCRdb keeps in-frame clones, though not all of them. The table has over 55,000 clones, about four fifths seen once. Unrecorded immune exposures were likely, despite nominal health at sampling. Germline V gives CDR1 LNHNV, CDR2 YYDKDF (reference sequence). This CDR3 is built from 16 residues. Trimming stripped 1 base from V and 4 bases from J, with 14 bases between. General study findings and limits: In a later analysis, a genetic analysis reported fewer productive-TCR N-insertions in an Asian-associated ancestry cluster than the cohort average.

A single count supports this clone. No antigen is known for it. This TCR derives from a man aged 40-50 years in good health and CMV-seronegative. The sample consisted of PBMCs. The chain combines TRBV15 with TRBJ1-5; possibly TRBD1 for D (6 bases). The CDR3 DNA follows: TGTGCCACCAGCAGAGGGGCGGGGGGCAAGAATCAGCCCCAGCATTTT. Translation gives CATSRGAGGKNQPQHF.